This entry lists 10 T cell receptor beta chains sequenced from one sample in a study of T cell repertoires in cytomegalovirus infection. TCRdb re-called the reads with MiXCR, one entry per CDR3 protein. This table holds around 180,000 distinct CDR3 sequences, 28% found once. The sequencing sample was made of PBMCs. These receptor sequences come from a human donor in good health (CMV status not recorded). Some clones in this sample may be carry-over from other donors' samples.

The chain recombines TRBV20-1 with TRBJ2-1, with TRBD1 as a possible D gene (6 bases). Germline V lookup: CDR1 DFQATT, CDR2 SNEGSKA (reference sequence). V was shortened by 5 bases and J by 7 bases, with 15 bases between the two germline ends. CDR3 length equals 13 residues. As DNA, the CDR3 is TGCAGTGCTCACAGGGATTGGAGAAATGAGCAGTTCTTC. It codes for CSAHRDWRNEQFF.

This clonotype was recorded a few times. The chain recombines TRBV6-2 or TRBV6-3 with TRBJ2-4; D is unclear. This CDR3 has 19 residues. Trimming cost V 2 bases and J 0 bases, with 20 bases left between them. Germline V gene lookup returns CDR1 MNHEY and CDR2 SVGEGT. The chain's CDR3 is CASSYPPNLLRLAKNIQYF. The CDR3 DNA sequence: TGTGCCAGCAGTTACCCGCCCAACCTCCTTCGACTAGCCAAAAACATTCAGTACTTC.

This clonotype was detected many times. The V gene is TRBV12-3 or TRBV12-4, the J gene TRBJ1-2; D gene unclear. This CDR3 contains 13 residues. Trimming stripped 6 bases from V and 3 bases from J, with 11 bases between. The DNA for the CDR3 is TGTGCCAGCAGCCCGGACGTCTACTATGGCTACACCTTC. Translation: CASSPDVYYGYTF.

The chain employs TRBV7-2 and TRBJ2-1; D gene ambiguous. CDR3 length: 13 amino acids. Deletions cut 0 bases from V and 9 bases from J, with 9 bases between. The germline V gene encodes CDR1 SGHTA and CDR2 FQGNSA. The CDR3 DNA reads as TGTGCCAGCAGCTTAGCTGGTCGCGTTGAGCAGTTCTTC. This gives the protein CASSLAGRVEQFF.

This clonotype was observed a handful of times. V gene TRBV11-2 combines with J gene TRBJ2-1; the D is unclear. With 5 bases removed from V and 4 bases from J, the gap between germline ends came to 9 bases. CDR3 size: 13 residues. Germline V gene sequence: CDR1 SGHAT, CDR2 FQNNGV. CDR3 region: CASSPQLYNEQFF. DNA for the CDR3: TGTGCCAGCAGCCCCCAATTATACAATGAGCAGTTCTTC. Full variable domain (outside the CDR3, taken from reference TRBV11-2 and TRBJ2-1): EAGVAQSPRYKIIEKRQSVAFWCNPISGHATLYWYQQILGQGPKLLIQFQNNGVVDDSQLPKDRFSAERLKGVDSTLKIQPAKLEDSAVYLCASSPQLYNEQFFGPGTRLTVL.

The chain carries TRBV7-8 and TRBJ2-1, with TRBD2 identical over 7 bases. CDR1 and CDR2 from the germline V gene are SGHVS and FQNEAQ. This CDR3 comprises 16 residues. V trimming: 0 bases; J trimming: 4 bases; junction bases outside the gene matches: 6. This chain's CDR3 is CASSLAWLADYNEQFF. The CDR3 DNA sequence: TGTGCCAGCAGCTTAGCGTGGCTAGCGGATTACAATGAGCAGTTCTTC.

The V gene is TRBV6-5, the J gene TRBJ1-1; a weak D match, TRBD1 (6 bases). This CDR3 contains 14 residues. Trimming removed 4 bases at V and 2 bases at J, with 11 bases between. CDR1 and CDR2 (germline): MNHEY, SVGAGI. The CDR3 region has the DNA TGTGCCAGCAGTTCCGGACAGCCAAACACTGAAGCTTTCTTT. Amino acid sequence: CASSSGQPNTEAFF.

In nucleotides, the CDR3 is TGTGCCAGCAGCTTAACGCCGGGGGGATCACCCCTCCACTTT. It specifies CASSLTPGGSPLHF. The chain recombines TRBV7-3 with TRBJ1-6; TRBD1 is a possible D gene (5 bases). There are 14 residues in the CDR3. CDR1 is SGHTA, CDR2 FQGTGA, per germline. The V gene lost 0 bases and the J gene lost 10 bases, with 10 bases spanning the gap.

This rearrangement joins TRBV10-3 to TRBJ2-1, with 7 bases matching TRBD2. J gave up 5 bases and V 7 bases, and 5 bases lay outside the gene matches. This CDR3 is 13 amino acids long. Germline assignment: CDR1 ENHRY and CDR2 SYGVKD. The CDR3 nucleotides read TGTGCCATCAAGGCGGGGGAAAACAATGAGCAGTTCTTC. This translates into CAIKAGENNEQFF.

This clonotype appeared many times. The J gene is TRBJ2-5, the V gene TRBV7-8; the D gene is possibly TRBD2 (5 bases). The germline V gene encodes CDR1 SGHVS and CDR2 FQNEAQ. V was clipped by 8 bases and J by 1 base, with 17 bases between them. There are 15 residues in the CDR3. For the CDR3, the DNA is TGTGCCAGCCAAGGGAACGCGGGCTTCCAAGAGACCCAGTACTTC. Translated: CASQGNAGFQETQYF.